This TCR beta chain emerged from a study of T cell clones after liver transplantation. Study details: TCRbeta sequencing after a pre-transplant mixed lymphocyte reaction identified graft-donor-reactive clones, later tracked in post-transplant blood. Overall study results and limits: Circulating graft-donor-reactive CD4 TCRbeta sequences fell significantly post-transplant in 5 of 8 subjects. The donor-reactive repertoire was only partly measurable in two subjects, lacking donor cells.

Assay: immunoSEQ multiplex PCR; the TCRdb copy retains only in-frame clones and omits some. The repertoire has tens of thousands of clones, 70% to 75% of them found once; the top ten carry approximately 16%. Unstimulated PBMCs were sorted into CD3+CD4+ and CD3+CD8+ populations. This clone was seen a single time. Its cognate antigen is unknown. The germline V gene encodes CDR1 SGHTA and CDR2 FQGNSA. This CDR3 is 15 amino acids long. Losses at the gene ends were 5 bases for V and 7 bases for J; bases not matched to a gene: 9. The J gene is TRBJ1-1, the V gene TRBV7-2, with 11 bases fitting TRBD1. The clonotype originates from a human donor who received a liver transplant. The material was CD4+ T cells from blood, obtained before liver transplant. The CDR3 sequence is CASSLRTGGLGEAFF. As DNA, the CDR3 is TGTGCCAGCAGCCTGCGGACAGGGGGCCTAGGTGAAGCTTTCTTT.